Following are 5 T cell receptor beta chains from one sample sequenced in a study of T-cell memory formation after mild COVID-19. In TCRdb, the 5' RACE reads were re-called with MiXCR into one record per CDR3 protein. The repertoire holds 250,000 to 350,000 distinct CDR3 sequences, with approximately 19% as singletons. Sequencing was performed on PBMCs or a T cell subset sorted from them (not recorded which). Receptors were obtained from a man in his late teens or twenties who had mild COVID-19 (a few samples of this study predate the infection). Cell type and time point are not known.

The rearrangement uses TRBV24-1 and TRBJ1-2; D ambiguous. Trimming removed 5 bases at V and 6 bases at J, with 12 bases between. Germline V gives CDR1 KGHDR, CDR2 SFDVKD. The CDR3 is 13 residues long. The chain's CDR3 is CATSGSGMDGYTF. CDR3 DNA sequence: TGTGCCACCAGTGGATCGGGAATGGATGGCTACACCTTC.

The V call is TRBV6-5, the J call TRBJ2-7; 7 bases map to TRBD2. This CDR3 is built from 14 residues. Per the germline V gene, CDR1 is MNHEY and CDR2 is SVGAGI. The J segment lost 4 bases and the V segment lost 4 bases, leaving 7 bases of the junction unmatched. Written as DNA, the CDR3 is TGTGCCAGCAGTTCCGGTCTCGGGGGGTACGAGCAGTACTTC. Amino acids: CASSSGLGGYEQYF.

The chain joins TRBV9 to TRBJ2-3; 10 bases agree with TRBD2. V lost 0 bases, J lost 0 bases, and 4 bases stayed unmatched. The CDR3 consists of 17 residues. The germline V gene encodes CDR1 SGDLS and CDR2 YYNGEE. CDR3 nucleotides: TGTGCCAGCAGCGTAGAGGTTAGCGGGGGGAGCACAGATACGCAGTATTTT. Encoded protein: CASSVEVSGGSTDTQYF.

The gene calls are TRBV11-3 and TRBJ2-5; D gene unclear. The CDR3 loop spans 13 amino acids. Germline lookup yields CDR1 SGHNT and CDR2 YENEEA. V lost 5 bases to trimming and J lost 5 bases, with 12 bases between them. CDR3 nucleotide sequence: TGTGCCAGCAGCCCCCGACCGAGGGAGACCCAGTACTTC. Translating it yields CASSPRPRETQYF.

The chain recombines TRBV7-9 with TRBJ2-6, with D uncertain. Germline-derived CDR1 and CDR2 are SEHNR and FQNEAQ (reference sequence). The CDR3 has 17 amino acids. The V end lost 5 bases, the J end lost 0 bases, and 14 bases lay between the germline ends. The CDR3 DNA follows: TGTGCCAGCAGCCCAACCCGCCGCCCCTCTGGGGCCAACGTCCTGACTTTC. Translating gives CASSPTRRPSGANVLTF.